The source of this T cell receptor (beta chain) is a study of T cell responses to AZD1222 COVID-19 vaccine. Study-wide findings and caveats: The span of vaccine-associated CD4 TCRs extended across spike, with dominance at 160-218 and 743-854.

With respect to this clone: Antigen specificity is unknown.

With 7 bases removed from V and 1 base from J, the gap between germline ends came to 16 bases. The CDR3 is made up of 15 amino acids. Germline lookup yields CDR1 MNHEY and CDR2 SMNVEV (reference sequence). Using immunoSEQ multiplex PCR, the repertoire was profiled, and TCRdb retains in-frame clones only, with some absent. The sample records tens of thousands of clones, around 73% being singletons. Sample: peripheral blood, taken on day 0 of AZD1222 vaccination. The V call is TRBV27, the J call TRBJ1-1; tentatively, D is TRBD1 (5 bases). The source of this sequence is an adult in good health. The CDR3: CASIRDPLENTEAFF. DNA of the CDR3: TGTGCCAGCATTAGGGACCCCCTCGAGAACACTGAAGCTTTCTTT.